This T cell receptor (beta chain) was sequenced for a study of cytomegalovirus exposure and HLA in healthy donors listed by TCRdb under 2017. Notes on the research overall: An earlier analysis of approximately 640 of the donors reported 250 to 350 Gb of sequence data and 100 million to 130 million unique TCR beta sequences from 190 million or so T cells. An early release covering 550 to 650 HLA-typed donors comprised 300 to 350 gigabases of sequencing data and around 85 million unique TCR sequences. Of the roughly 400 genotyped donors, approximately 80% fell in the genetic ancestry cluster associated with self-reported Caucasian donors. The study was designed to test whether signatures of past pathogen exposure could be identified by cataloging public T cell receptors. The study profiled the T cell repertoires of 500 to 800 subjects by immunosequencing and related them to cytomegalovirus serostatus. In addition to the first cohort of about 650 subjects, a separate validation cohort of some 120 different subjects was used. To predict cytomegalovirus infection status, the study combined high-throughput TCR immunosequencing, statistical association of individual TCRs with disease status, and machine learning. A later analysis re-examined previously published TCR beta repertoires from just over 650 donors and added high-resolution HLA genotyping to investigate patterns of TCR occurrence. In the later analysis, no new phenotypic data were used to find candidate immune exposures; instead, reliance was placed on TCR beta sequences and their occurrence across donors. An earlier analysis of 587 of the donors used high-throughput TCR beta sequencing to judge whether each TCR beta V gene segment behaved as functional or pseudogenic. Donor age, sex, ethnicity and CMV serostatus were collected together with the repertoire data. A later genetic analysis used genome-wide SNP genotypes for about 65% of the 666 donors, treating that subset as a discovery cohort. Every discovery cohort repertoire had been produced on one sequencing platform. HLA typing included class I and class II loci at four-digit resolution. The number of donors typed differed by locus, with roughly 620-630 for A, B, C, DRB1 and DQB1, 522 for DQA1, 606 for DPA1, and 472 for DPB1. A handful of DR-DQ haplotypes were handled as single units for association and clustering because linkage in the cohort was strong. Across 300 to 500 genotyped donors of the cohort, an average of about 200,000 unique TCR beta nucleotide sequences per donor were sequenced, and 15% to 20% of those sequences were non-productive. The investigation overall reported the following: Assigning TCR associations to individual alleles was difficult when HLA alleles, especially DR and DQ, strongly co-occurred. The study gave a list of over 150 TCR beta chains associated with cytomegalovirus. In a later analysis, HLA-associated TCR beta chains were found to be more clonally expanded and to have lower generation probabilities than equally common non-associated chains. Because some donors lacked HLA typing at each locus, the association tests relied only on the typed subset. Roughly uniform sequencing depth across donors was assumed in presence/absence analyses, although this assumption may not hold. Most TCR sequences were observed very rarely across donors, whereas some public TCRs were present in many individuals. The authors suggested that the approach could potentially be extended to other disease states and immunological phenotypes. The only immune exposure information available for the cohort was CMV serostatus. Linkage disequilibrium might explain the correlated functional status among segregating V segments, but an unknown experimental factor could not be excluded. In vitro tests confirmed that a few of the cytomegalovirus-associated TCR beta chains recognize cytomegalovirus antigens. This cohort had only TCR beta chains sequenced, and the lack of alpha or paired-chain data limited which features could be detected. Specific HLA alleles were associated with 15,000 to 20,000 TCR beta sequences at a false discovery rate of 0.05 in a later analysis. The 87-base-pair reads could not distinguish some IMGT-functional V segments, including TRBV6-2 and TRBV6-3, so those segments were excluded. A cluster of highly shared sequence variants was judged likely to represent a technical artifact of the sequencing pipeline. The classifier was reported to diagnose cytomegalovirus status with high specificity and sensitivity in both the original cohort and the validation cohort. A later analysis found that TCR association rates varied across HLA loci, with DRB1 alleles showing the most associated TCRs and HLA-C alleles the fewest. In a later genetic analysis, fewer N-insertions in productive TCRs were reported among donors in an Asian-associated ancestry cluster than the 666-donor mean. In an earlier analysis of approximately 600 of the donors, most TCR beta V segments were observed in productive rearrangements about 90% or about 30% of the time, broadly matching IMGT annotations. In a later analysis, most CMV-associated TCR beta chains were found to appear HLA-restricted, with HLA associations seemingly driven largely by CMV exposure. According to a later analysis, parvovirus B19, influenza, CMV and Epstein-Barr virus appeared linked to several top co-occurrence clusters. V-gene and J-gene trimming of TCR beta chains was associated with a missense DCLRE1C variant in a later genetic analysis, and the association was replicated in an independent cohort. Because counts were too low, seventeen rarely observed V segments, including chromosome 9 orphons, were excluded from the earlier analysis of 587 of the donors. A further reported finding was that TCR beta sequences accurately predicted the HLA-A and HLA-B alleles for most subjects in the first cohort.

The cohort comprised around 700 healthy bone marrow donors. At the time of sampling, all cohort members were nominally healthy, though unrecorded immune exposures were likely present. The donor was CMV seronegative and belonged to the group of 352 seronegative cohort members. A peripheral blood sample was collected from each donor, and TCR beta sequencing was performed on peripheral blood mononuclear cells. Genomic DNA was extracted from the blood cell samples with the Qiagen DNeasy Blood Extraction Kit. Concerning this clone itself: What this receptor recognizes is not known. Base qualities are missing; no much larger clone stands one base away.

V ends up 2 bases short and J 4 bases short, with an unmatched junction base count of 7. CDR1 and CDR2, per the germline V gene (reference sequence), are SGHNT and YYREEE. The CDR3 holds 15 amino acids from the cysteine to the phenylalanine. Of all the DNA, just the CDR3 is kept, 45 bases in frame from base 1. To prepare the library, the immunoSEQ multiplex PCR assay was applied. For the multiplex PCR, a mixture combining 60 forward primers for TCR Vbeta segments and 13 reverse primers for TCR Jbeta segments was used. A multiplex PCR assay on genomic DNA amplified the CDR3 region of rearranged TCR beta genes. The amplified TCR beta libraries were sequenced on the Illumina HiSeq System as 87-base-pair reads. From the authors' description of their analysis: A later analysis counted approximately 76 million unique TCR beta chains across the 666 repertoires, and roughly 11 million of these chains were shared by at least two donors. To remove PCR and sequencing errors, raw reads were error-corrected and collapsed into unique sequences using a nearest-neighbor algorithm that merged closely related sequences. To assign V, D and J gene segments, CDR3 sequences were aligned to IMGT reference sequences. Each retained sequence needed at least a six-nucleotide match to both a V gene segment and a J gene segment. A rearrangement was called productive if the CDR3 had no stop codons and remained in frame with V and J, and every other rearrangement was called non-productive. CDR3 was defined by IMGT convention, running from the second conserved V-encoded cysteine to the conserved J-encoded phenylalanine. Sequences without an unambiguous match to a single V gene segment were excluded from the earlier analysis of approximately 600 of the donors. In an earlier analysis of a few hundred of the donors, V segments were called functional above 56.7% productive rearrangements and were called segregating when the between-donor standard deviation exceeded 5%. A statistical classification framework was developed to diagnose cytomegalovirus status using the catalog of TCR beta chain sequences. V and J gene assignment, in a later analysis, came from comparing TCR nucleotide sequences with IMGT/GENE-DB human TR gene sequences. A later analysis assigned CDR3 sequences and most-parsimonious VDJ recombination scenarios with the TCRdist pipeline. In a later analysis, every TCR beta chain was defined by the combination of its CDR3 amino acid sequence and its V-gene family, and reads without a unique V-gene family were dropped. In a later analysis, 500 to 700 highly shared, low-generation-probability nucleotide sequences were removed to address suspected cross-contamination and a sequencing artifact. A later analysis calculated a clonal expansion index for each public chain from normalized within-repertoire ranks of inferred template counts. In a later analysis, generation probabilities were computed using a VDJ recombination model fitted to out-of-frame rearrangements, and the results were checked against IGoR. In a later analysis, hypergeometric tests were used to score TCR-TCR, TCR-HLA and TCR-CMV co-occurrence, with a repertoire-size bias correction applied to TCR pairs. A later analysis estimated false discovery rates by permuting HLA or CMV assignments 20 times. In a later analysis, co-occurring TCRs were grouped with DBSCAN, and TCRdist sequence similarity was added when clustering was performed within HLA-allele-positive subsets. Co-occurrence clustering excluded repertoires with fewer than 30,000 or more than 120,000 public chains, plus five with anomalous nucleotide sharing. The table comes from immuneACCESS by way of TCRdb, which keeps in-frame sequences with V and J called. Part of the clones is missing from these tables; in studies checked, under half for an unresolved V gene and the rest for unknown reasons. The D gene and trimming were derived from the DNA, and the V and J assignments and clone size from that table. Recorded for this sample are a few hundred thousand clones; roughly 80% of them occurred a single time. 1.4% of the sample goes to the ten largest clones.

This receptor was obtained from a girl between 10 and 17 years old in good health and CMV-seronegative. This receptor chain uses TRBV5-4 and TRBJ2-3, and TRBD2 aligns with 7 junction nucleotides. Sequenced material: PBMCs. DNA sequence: TGTGCCAGCAGCTTCGGTGCGGGAGTTCCAGATACGCAGTATTTT. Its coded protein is CASSFGAGVPDTQYF.